This T cell receptor beta chain was found in a study of OX40 agonist ivuxolimab in advanced cancers. Study background: An anti-OX40 (CD134) antibody with agonistic activity, ivuxolimab, was administered to patients. Patients receiving dose escalation had hepatocellular carcinoma, melanoma, renal cell or head and neck cancer.

The CDR3 contains 14 residues. The germline CDR1 and CDR2 sequences are MNHEY and SVGAGI. V was clipped by 6 bases and J by 6 bases, with 15 bases between them. Profiled with immunoSEQ multiplex PCR; TCRdb holds only in-frame clones, not every one. The sample consists of about 64,000 clones, approximately 88% of them appearing once. The J gene is TRBJ1-5, the V gene TRBV6-5; tentative D call: TRBD1 (6 bases). This sequence was found in an adult with an advanced solid tumor such as melanoma, head and neck, liver or kidney cancer. The sequencing used CD4+ or CD8+ T cells sorted from blood, collected in a trial of the OX40 agonist ivuxolimab. The CDR3 protein is CASSLDRSAQPQHF. The CDR3 DNA sequence: TGTGCCAGCAGCCTTGACAGGTCCGCTCAGCCCCAGCATTTT.